A selection of T cell receptor beta chains follows, all from one sample in a study of T cell responses to AZD1222 COVID-19 vaccine. This table comes from immunoSEQ multiplex PCR, and its TCRdb copy is limited to in-frame clones, with some not included. The sample lists 150,000 or so clones; about 85% were seen once. Sequencing was performed on peripheral blood, taken after recovery from COVID-19. The source of these receptors is an adult who had recovered from COVID-19. Both conserved end residues are part of each CDR3. The D gene is left open where the match is weak. Expanded clones are given a class, and other clones once, few, many or no size at all.

D gene: NA; J gene: TRBJ1-3; V gene: TRBV19; clone size: few; CDR3 protein: CASSRGHTNSGNTIYF; CDR3 DNA: TGTGCCAGTAGCAGGGGACACACTAACTCCGGAAACACCATATATTTT
D gene: TRBD1; J gene: TRBJ2-5; V gene: TRBV5-6; clone size: NA; CDR3 protein: CASSLTGAGETQYF; CDR3 DNA: TGTGCCAGCAGCTTGACAGGGGCGGGAGAGACCCAGTACTTC
D gene: NA; J gene: TRBJ1-1; V gene: TRBV6-5; clone size: once; CDR3 protein: CASRFAELNTEAFF; CDR3 DNA: TGTGCCAGCAGGTTCGCAGAGTTGAACACTGAAGCTTTCTTT
D gene: NA; J gene: TRBJ2-7; V gene: TRBV7-5; clone size: NA; CDR3 protein: CVRSPILGKNYEQYF; CDR3 DNA: TGTGTCAGAAGCCCAATTCTGGGTAAAAACTACGAGCAGTACTTC
D gene: NA; J gene: TRBJ1-5; V gene: TRBV19; clone size: NA; CDR3 protein: CASSLVQGLLQPQHF; CDR3 DNA: TGTGCCAGTAGTCTTGTACAGGGTCTTTTACAGCCCCAGCATTTT
D gene: NA; J gene: TRBJ1-2; V gene: TRBV5-1; clone size: NA; CDR3 protein: CASSSTNYGYTF; CDR3 DNA: TGCGCCAGCAGCTCCACTAACTATGGCTACACCTTC
D gene: TRBD1; J gene: TRBJ1-1; V gene: TRBV28; clone size: NA; CDR3 protein: CASSLGGTGGSEAFF; CDR3 DNA: TGTGCCAGCAGTTTGGGCGGGACAGGGGGGTCTGAAGCTTTCTTT
D gene: NA; J gene: TRBJ2-3; V gene: TRBV28; clone size: NA; CDR3 protein: CASSSSFRLVKTDTQYF; CDR3 DNA: TGTGCCAGCAGCTCTTCCTTCCGACTAGTGAAAACAGATACGCAGTATTTT
D gene: TRBD2; J gene: TRBJ2-7; V gene: TRBV18; clone size: NA; CDR3 protein: CASSTSGLAGAEQYF; CDR3 DNA: TGTGCCAGCTCAACGTCGGGACTAGCGGGAGCGGAGCAGTACTTC
D gene: TRBD1; J gene: TRBJ1-1; V gene: TRBV7-3; clone size: NA; CDR3 protein: CASSSDRERPTAEAFF; CDR3 DNA: TGTGCCAGCAGCTCAGACAGGGAACGCCCGACGGCTGAAGCTTTCTTT
D gene: NA; J gene: TRBJ1-5; V gene: TRBV10-3; clone size: NA; CDR3 protein: CAISESSGAFQPQHF; CDR3 DNA: TGTGCCATCAGTGAGTCCTCGGGAGCCTTTCAGCCCCAGCATTTT
D gene: NA; J gene: TRBJ1-4; V gene: TRBV12-3/TRBV12-4; clone size: NA; CDR3 protein: CANSIAGVEKLFF; CDR3 DNA: TGTGCCAATTCTATCGCGGGGGTTGAAAAACTGTTTTTT
D gene: NA; J gene: TRBJ1-1; V gene: TRBV28; clone size: NA; CDR3 protein: CASSLGRNTEAFF; CDR3 DNA: TGTGCCAGCAGTTTAGGCAGGAACACTGAAGCTTTCTTT
D gene: TRBD2; J gene: TRBJ2-2; V gene: TRBV29-1; clone size: NA; CDR3 protein: CSVYSSGGYTGELFF; CDR3 DNA: TGCAGCGTCTACTCGAGCGGGGGGTACACCGGGGAGCTGTTTTTT
D gene: NA; J gene: TRBJ1-4; V gene: TRBV2; clone size: few; CDR3 protein: CASSVDVGKLFF; CDR3 DNA: TGTGCCAGCAGTGTTGATGTGGGTAAACTGTTTTTT
D gene: NA; J gene: TRBJ2-1; V gene: TRBV24-1; clone size: NA; CDR3 protein: CATSDAGAGTEQFF; CDR3 DNA: TGTGCCACCAGTGATGCGGGGGCGGGCACTGAGCAGTTCTTC
D gene: NA; J gene: TRBJ1-2; V gene: TRBV9; clone size: NA; CDR3 protein: CASSSRTALYGYTF; CDR3 DNA: TGTGCCAGCAGCTCCCGGACAGCCCTCTATGGCTACACCTTC
D gene: NA; J gene: TRBJ2-7; V gene: TRBV24-1; clone size: NA; CDR3 protein: CATSDRLRSEQYF; CDR3 DNA: TGTGCCACCTCCGACAGGCTACGATCCGAGCAGTACTTC
D gene: NA; J gene: TRBJ1-4; V gene: TRBV7-2; clone size: NA; CDR3 protein: CASSFSAGLNEKLFF; CDR3 DNA: TGTGCCAGCAGCTTCTCAGCAGGGCTTAATGAAAAACTGTTTTTT
D gene: NA; J gene: TRBJ1-1; V gene: TRBV6-6; clone size: once; CDR3 protein: CASSYGGMTEAFF; CDR3 DNA: TGTGCCAGCAGTTACGGGGGCATGACTGAAGCTTTCTTT
D gene: NA; J gene: TRBJ2-6; V gene: TRBV6-5; clone size: few; CDR3 protein: CASTGGGSGANVLTF; CDR3 DNA: TGTGCCAGCACCGGAGGGGGGTCCGGGGCCAACGTCCTGACTTTC
D gene: TRBD1; J gene: TRBJ2-1; V gene: TRBV15; clone size: NA; CDR3 protein: CATSIWTGGDNEQFF; CDR3 DNA: TGTGCCACCAGCATTTGGACAGGGGGAGACAATGAGCAGTTCTTC
D gene: NA; J gene: TRBJ1-2; V gene: TRBV7-9; clone size: NA; CDR3 protein: CASSLGPDGYTF; CDR3 DNA: TGTGCCAGCAGCCTCGGGCCCGATGGCTACACCTTC
D gene: NA; J gene: TRBJ2-2; V gene: TRBV11-3; clone size: NA; CDR3 protein: CASSIRVGAGELFF; CDR3 DNA: TGTGCCAGCAGCATTAGAGTAGGAGCCGGGGAGCTGTTTTTT
D gene: NA; J gene: TRBJ2-3; V gene: TRBV7-9; clone size: NA; CDR3 protein: CASSLAEAATDTQYF; CDR3 DNA: TGTGCCAGCAGCTTAGCCGAAGCAGCCACAGATACGCAGTATTTT
D gene: TRBD1; J gene: TRBJ1-5; V gene: TRBV19; clone size: NA; CDR3 protein: CASSIPHGTGGDQPQHF; CDR3 DNA: TGTGCCAGTAGTATACCTCACGGGACAGGGGGCGATCAGCCCCAGCATTTT
D gene: NA; J gene: TRBJ1-2; V gene: TRBV6-6; clone size: NA; CDR3 protein: CASRETGANYGYTF; CDR3 DNA: TGTGCCAGCAGAGAGACAGGCGCTAACTATGGCTACACCTTC
D gene: NA; J gene: TRBJ2-5; V gene: TRBV19; clone size: NA; CDR3 protein: CASSRGQGQETQYF; CDR3 DNA: TGTGCCAGTAGTCGGGGCCAGGGCCAAGAGACCCAGTACTTC
D gene: TRBD1; J gene: TRBJ2-7; V gene: TRBV5-1; clone size: once; CDR3 protein: CASSLEGGEDEQYF; CDR3 DNA: TGCGCCAGCAGCTTGGAAGGGGGCGAAGACGAGCAGTACTTC
D gene: TRBD1; J gene: TRBJ1-1; V gene: TRBV5-4; clone size: once; CDR3 protein: CASSPGQGARITMNTEAFF; CDR3 DNA: TGTGCCAGCAGCCCGGGACAGGGGGCGAGGATCACCATGAACACTGAAGCTTTCTTT
D gene: NA; J gene: TRBJ2-6; V gene: TRBV6-4; clone size: NA; CDR3 protein: CASSVGSGANVLTF; CDR3 DNA: TGTGCCAGCAGTGTGGGGTCTGGGGCCAACGTCCTGACTTTC
D gene: NA; J gene: TRBJ1-2; V gene: TRBV11-2; clone size: NA; CDR3 protein: CASSLDGPYGYTF; CDR3 DNA: TGTGCCAGCAGTTTGGATGGACCCTATGGCTACACCTTC
D gene: NA; J gene: TRBJ1-1; V gene: TRBV29-1; clone size: once; CDR3 protein: CSVDGFGGAERNTEAFF; CDR3 DNA: TGCAGCGTTGACGGATTTGGGGGGGCAGAACGGAACACTGAAGCTTTCTTT
D gene: NA; J gene: TRBJ1-1; V gene: TRBV6-5; clone size: NA; CDR3 protein: CASRFVYGGWAFF; CDR3 DNA: TGTGCCAGCAGATTCGTCTACGGCGGGTGGGCTTTCTTT
D gene: NA; J gene: TRBJ2-7; V gene: TRBV5-1; clone size: once; CDR3 protein: CASSLMGATSGQYF; CDR3 DNA: TGCGCCAGCAGCTTGATGGGGGCGACTAGTGGGCAGTACTTC
D gene: NA; J gene: TRBJ1-2; V gene: TRBV28; clone size: NA; CDR3 protein: CASWGGLRDYGYTF; CDR3 DNA: TGTGCCTCTTGGGGGGGACTACGGGACTATGGCTACACCTTC
D gene: TRBD1; J gene: TRBJ1-5; V gene: TRBV28; clone size: NA; CDR3 protein: CASSLEGGGLYQPQHF; CDR3 DNA: TGTGCCAGCAGTTTAGAAGGAGGGGGCTTGTATCAGCCCCAGCATTTT
D gene: NA; J gene: TRBJ1-5; V gene: TRBV9; clone size: NA; CDR3 protein: CASSVEGRPNQPQHF; CDR3 DNA: TGTGCCAGCAGCGTCGAGGGCCGGCCCAATCAGCCCCAGCATTTT
D gene: TRBD1; J gene: TRBJ1-4; V gene: TRBV5-1; clone size: NA; CDR3 protein: CASSLGTGEGEKLFF; CDR3 DNA: TGCGCCAGCAGCTTGGGGACAGGGGAAGGTGAAAAACTGTTTTTT
D gene: NA; J gene: TRBJ2-2; V gene: TRBV7-3; clone size: NA; CDR3 protein: CASSFGPGLAGVRGTGELFF; CDR3 DNA: NA
D gene: NA; J gene: TRBJ1-5; V gene: TRBV6-5; clone size: NA; CDR3 protein: CASSPSFNQPQHF; CDR3 DNA: TGTGCCAGCAGTCCCTCCTTCAATCAGCCCCAGCATTTT
D gene: NA; J gene: TRBJ2-2; V gene: TRBV5-8; clone size: NA; CDR3 protein: CASSHYENTGELFF; CDR3 DNA: TGTGCCAGCAGTCACTACGAGAACACCGGGGAGCTGTTTTTT
D gene: NA; J gene: TRBJ2-7; V gene: TRBV6-2/TRBV6-3; clone size: NA; CDR3 protein: CASSHRDPTTEQYF; CDR3 DNA: TGTGCCAGCAGTCACCGGGACCCAACCACCGAGCAGTACTTC